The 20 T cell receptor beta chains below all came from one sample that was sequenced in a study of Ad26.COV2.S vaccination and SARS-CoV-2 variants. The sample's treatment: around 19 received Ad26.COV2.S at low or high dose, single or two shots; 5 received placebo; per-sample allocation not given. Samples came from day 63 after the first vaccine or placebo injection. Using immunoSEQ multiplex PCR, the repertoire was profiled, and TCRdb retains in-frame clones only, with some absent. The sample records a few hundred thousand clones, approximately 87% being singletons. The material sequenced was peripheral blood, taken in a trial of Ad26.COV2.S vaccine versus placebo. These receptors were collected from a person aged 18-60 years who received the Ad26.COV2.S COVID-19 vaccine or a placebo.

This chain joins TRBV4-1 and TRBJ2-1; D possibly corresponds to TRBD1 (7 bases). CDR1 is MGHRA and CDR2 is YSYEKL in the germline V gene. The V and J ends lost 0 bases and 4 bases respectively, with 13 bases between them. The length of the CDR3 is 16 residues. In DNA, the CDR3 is TGCGCCAGCAGCCAAGAGTGGCAGGGGGGTTACAATGAGCAGTTCTTC. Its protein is CASSQEWQGGYNEQFF.

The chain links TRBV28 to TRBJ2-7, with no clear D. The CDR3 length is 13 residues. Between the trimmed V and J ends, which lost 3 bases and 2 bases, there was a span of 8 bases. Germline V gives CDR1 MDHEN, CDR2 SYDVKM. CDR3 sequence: CASSFGNTYEQYF. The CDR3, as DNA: TGTGCCAGCAGTTTTGGCAACACCTACGAGCAGTACTTC. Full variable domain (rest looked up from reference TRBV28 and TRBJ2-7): DVKVTQSSRYLVKRTGEKVFLECVQDMDHENMFWYRQDPGLGLRLIYFSYDVKMKEKGDIPEGYSVSREKKERFSLILESASTNQTSMYLCASSFGNTYEQYFGPGTRLTVT.

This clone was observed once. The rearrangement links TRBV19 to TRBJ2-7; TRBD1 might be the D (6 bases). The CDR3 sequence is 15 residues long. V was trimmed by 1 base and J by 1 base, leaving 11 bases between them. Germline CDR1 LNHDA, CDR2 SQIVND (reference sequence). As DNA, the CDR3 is TGTGCCAGTAGTATAGGGTACGGACAGTCCTACGAGCAGTACTTC. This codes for CASSIGYGQSYEQYF. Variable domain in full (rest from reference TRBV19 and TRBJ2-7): DGGITQSPKYLFRKEGQNVTLSCEQNLNHDAMYWYRQDPGQGLRLIYYSQIVNDFQKGDIAEGYSVSREKKESFPLTVTSAQKNPTAFYLCASSIGYGQSYEQYFGPGTRLTVT.

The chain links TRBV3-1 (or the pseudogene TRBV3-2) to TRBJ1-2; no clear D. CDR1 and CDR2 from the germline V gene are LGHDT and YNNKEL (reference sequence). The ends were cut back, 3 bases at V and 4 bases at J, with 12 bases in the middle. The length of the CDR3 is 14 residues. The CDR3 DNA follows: TGTGCCAGCAGCCAGGTCGGCCGCCTCTATGGCTACACCTTC. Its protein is CASSQVGRLYGYTF.

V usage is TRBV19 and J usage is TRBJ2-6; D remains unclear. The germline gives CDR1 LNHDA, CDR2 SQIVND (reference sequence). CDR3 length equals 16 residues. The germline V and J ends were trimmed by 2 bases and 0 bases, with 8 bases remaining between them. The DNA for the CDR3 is TGTGCCAGTAGTATACCGGTAACCTCTGGGGCCAACGTCCTGACTTTC. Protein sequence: CASSIPVTSGANVLTF. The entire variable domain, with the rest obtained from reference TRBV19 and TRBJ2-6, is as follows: DGGITQSPKYLFRKEGQNVTLSCEQNLNHDAMYWYRQDPGQGLRLIYYSQIVNDFQKGDIAEGYSVSREKKESFPLTVTSAQKNPTAFYLCASSIPVTSGANVLTFGAGSRLTVL.

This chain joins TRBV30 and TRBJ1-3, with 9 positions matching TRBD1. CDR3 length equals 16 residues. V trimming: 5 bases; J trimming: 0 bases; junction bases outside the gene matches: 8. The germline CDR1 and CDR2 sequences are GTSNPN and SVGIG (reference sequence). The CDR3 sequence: CAWGSQGASSGNTIYF. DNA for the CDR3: TGTGCCTGGGGGTCACAGGGGGCGAGCTCTGGAAACACCATATATTTT. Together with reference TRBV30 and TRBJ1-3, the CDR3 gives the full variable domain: SQTIHQWPATLVQPVGSPLSLECTVEGTSNPNLYWYRQAAGRGLQLLFYSVGIGQISSEVPQNLSASRPQDRQFILSSKKLLLSDSGFYLCAWGSQGASSGNTIYFGEGSWLTVV.

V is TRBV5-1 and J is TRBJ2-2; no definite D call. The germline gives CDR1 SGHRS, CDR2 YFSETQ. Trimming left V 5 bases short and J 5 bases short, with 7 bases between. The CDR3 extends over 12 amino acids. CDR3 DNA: TGCGCCAGCAGGGTTGGTACCGGGGAGCTGTTTTTT. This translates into CASRVGTGELFF.

The DNA of the CDR3 is TGTGCCAGCAGTTACCTTCGACAGGGCTACGAGCAGTACTTC. Translation: CASSYLRQGYEQYF. This sequence joins TRBV6-2 or TRBV6-3 and TRBJ2-7; 7 positions match TRBD1. This CDR3 has 14 residues. V shed 2 bases and J 3 bases; nucleotides not matched to a gene: 4. Germline V lookup: CDR1 MNHEY, CDR2 SVGEGT.

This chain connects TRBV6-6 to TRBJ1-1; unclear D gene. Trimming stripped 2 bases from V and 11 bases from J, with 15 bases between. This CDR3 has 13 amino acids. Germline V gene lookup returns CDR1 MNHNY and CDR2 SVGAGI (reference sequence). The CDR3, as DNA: TGTGCCAGCAGTTACCATAAGTCGGAGGCGGCTTTCTTT. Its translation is CASSYHKSEAAFF.

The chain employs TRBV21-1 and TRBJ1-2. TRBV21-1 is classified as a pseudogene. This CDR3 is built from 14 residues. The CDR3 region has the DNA TGTGCCAGCAGCAAAGCGCTCGGGAGGGATGGCTACACCTTC. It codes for CASSKALGRDGYTF.

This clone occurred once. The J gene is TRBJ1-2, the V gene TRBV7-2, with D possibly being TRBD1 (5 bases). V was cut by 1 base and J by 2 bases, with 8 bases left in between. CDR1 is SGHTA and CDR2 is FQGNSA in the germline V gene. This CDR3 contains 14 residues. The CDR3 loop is CASSLEGLNYGYTF. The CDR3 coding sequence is TGTGCCAGCAGCTTAGAGGGGCTAAACTATGGCTACACCTTC.

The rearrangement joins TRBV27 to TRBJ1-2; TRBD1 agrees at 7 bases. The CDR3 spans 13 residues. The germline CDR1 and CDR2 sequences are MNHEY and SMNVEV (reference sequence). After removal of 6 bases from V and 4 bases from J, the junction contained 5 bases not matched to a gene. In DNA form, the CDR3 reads TGTGCCAGCAGAGAGGGGGCGGGCTATGGCTACACCTTC. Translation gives CASREGAGYGYTF.

CDR3 DNA sequence: TGTGCCAGCAGCCCGGGACTCGCCACGAAATATGAGAATACCGGGGAGCTGTTTTTT. This translates into CASSPGLATKYENTGELFF. The gene calls are TRBV7-9 and TRBJ2-2; D possibly corresponds to TRBD2 (6 bases). The CDR3 is made up of 19 amino acids. The germline CDR1 and CDR2 sequences are SEHNR and FQNEAQ (reference sequence). Trimming shortened V by 5 bases and J by 5 bases, and 27 bases separated the two germline ends.

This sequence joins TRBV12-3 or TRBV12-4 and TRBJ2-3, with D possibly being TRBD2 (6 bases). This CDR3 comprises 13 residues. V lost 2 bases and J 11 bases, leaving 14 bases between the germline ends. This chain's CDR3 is CASSLILEGLQYF. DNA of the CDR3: TGTGCCAGCAGTTTAATTTTGGAGGGGTTGCAGTATTTT.

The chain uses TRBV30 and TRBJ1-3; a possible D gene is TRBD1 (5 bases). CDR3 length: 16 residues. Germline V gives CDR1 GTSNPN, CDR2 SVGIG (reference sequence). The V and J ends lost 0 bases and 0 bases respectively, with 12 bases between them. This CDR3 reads CAWSVLGGVSGNTIYF. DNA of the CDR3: TGTGCCTGGAGTGTACTCGGGGGTGTCTCTGGAAACACCATATATTTT.

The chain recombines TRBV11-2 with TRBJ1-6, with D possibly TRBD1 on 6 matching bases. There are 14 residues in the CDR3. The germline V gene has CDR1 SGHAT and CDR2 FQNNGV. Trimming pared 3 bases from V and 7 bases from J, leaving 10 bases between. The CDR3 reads CASSLYGQNSPLHF. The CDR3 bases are TGTGCCAGCAGCTTGTACGGACAGAATTCACCCCTCCACTTT.

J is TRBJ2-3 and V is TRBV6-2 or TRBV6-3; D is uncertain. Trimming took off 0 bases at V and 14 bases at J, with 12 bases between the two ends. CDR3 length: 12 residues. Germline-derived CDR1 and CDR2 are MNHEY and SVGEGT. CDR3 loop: CASSYSGSAPYF. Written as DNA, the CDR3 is TGTGCCAGCAGTTACTCGGGCTCTGCCCCGTATTTT.

The CDR3 loop is CASSETGTGGDYTEAFF. CDR3 sequence (DNA): TGTGCCAGCAGTGAAACCGGGACAGGGGGCGATTACACTGAAGCTTTCTTT. V is TRBV28 and J is TRBJ1-1, with 12 positions matching TRBD1. Germline V gene lookup returns CDR1 MDHEN and CDR2 SYDVKM. The CDR3 consists of 17 residues. With 5 bases clipped from V and 3 bases from J, the junction kept 10 bases outside the gene matches.

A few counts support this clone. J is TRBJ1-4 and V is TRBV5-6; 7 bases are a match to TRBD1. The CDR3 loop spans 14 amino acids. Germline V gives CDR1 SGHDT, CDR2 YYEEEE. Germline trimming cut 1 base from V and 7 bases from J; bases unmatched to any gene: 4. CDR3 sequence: CASSLRQGGEKLFF. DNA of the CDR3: TGTGCCAGCAGCTTGCGACAGGGCGGTGAAAAACTGTTTTTT.

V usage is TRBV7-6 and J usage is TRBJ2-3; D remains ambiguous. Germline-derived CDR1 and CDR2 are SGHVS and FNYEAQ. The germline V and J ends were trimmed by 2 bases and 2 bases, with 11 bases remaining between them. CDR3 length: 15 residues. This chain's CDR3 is CASSLIQSATDTQYF. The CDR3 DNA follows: TGTGCCAGCAGCTTAATTCAGAGCGCCACAGATACGCAGTATTTT. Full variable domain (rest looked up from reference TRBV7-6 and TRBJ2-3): GAGVSQSPRYKVTKRGQDVALRCDPISGHVSLYWYRQALGQGPEFLTYFNYEAQQDKSGLPNDRFSAERPEGSISTLTIQRTEQRDSAMYRCASSLIQSATDTQYFGPGTRLTVL.